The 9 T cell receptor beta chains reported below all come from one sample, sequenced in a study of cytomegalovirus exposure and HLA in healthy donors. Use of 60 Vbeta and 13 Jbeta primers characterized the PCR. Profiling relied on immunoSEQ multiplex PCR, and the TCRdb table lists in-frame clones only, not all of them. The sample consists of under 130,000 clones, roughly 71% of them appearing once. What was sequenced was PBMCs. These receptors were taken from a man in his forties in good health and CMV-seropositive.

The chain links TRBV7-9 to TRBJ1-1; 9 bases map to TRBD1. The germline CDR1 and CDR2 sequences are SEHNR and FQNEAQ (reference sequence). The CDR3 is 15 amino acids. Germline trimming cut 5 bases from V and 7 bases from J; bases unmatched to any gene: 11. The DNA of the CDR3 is TGTGCCAGCAGCCCCGGGGACAGGGAGAGGGATGAAGCTTTCTTT. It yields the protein CASSPGDRERDEAFF.

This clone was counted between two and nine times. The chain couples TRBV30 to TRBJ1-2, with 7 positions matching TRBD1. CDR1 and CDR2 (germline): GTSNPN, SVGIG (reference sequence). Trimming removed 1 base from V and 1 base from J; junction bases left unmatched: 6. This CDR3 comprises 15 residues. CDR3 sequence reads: CAWSGQGIRNYGYTF. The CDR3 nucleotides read TGTGCCTGGAGTGGACAGGGAATTCGTAACTATGGCTACACCTTC.

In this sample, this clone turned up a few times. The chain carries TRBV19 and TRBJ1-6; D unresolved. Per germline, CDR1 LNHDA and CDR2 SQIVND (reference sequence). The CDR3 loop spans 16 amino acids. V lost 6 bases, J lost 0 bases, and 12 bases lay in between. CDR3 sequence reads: CASRRTFSSYNSPLHF. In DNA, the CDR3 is TGTGCCAGTAGACGGACTTTTAGCTCCTATAATTCACCCCTCCACTTT.

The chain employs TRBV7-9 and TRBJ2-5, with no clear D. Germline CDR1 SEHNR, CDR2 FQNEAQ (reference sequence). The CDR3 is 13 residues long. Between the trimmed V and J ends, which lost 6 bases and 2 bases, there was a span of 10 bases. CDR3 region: CASSRGVQETQYF. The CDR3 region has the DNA TGTGCCAGCAGTAGAGGCGTTCAAGAGACCCAGTACTTC.

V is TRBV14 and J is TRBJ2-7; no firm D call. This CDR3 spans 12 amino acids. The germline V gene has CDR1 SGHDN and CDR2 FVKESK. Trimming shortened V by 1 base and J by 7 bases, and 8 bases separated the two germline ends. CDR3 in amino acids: CASSQVGWEQYV. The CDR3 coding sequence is TGTGCCAGCAGCCAAGTGGGGTGGGAGCAGTACGTC.

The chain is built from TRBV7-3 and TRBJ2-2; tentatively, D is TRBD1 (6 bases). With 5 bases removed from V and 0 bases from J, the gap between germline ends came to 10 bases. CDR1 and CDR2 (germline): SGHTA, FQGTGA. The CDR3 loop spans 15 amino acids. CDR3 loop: CASSEDRTNTGELFF. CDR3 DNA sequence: TGTGCCAGCAGCGAGGACAGAACGAACACCGGGGAGCTGTTTTTT.

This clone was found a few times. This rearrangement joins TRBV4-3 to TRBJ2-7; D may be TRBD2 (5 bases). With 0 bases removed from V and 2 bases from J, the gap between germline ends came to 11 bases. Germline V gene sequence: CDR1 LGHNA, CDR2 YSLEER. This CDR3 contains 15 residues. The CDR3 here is CASSQDREITYEQYF. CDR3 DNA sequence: TGCGCCAGCAGCCAAGATAGGGAGATAACCTACGAGCAGTACTTC.

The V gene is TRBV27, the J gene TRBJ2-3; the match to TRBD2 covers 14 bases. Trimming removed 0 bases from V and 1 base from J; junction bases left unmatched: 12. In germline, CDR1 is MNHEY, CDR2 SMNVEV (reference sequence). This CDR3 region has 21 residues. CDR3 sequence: CASSLSARTSGRSRGTDTQYF. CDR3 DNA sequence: TGTGCCAGCAGTTTATCGGCCAGGACTAGCGGGAGGTCCCGTGGCACAGATACGCAGTATTTT.

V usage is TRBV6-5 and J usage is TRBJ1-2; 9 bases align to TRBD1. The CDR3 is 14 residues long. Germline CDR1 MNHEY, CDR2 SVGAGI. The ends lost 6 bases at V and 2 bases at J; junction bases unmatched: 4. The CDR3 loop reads CASRDRGRNYGYTF. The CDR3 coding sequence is TGTGCCAGCAGGGACAGGGGACGAAACTATGGCTACACCTTC.